The next 29 T cell receptor beta chains were all read from a single sample in a study of cytomegalovirus exposure and HLA in healthy donors. It was with 60 Vbeta and 13 Jbeta primers that the PCR ran. The method was immunoSEQ multiplex PCR; TCRdb's version includes in-frame clones alone and lacks a portion of them. Altogether under 150,000 clones are present, 70% to 85% being singletons, with the ten largest covering roughly 1.2%. Sequencing was performed on PBMCs. The receptors come from a boy younger than 18 in good health and CMV-seronegative.

The V call is TRBV12-5, the J call TRBJ2-3; D is perhaps TRBD1 (5 bases). Looked up from germline, CDR1 is LGHNT and CDR2 is FRNRAP. The V gene lost 1 base and the J gene lost 2 bases, with 10 bases spanning the gap. The CDR3 totals 15 residues. In nucleotides, the CDR3 is TGTGCTAGTGGTTTGGGGACACCGAACACAGATACGCAGTATTTT. Translated: CASGLGTPNTDTQYF.

The chain couples TRBV6-5 to TRBJ2-7; TRBD2 matches at 10 bases. This CDR3 region has 15 residues. The germline V gene has CDR1 MNHEY and CDR2 SVGAGI. J was trimmed by 5 bases and V by 5 bases; bases with no gene match: 9. In DNA form, the CDR3 reads TGTGCCAGCAGTCGGCCGGGAGGACTAGCGGACGAGCAGTACTTC. Protein sequence: CASSRPGGLADEQYF.

The V call is TRBV30, the J call TRBJ1-6; the D is unclear. The CDR3 contains 12 residues. The V gene lost 7 bases and the J gene lost 9 bases, with 13 bases spanning the gap. CDR1 and CDR2 (germline): GTSNPN, SVGIG (reference sequence). The CDR3 loop is CASQWAISPLHF. As DNA, the CDR3 is TGTGCCTCCCAGTGGGCAATTTCACCCCTCCACTTT.

The rearrangement uses TRBV6-6 and TRBJ1-1, with 8 bases identical to TRBD1. This CDR3 has 13 amino acids. CDR1 and CDR2 from the germline V gene are MNHNY and SVGAGI (reference sequence). V was pared by 4 bases and J by 5 bases, with 3 bases of the junction left unmatched. Here the CDR3 reads CASSSTGETEAFF. As DNA, the CDR3 is TGTGCCAGCAGTTCGACAGGGGAAACTGAAGCTTTCTTT.

This chain uses TRBV7-2 with TRBJ2-5; 7 bases are shared with TRBD1. The V segment lost 5 bases and the J segment 4 bases; nucleotides outside the gene matches: 7. CDR1 SGHTA and CDR2 FQGNSA come from the germline V gene. This CDR3 spans 14 amino acids. The CDR3 sequence: CASSAQGLAETQYF. CDR3 coding DNA: TGTGCCAGCAGCGCACAGGGGTTGGCAGAGACCCAGTACTTC.

The rearrangement links TRBV27 to TRBJ2-1; unclear D gene. The CDR3 covers 14 residues. The germline CDR1 and CDR2 sequences are MNHEY and SMNVEV (reference sequence). Trimming shortened V by 3 bases and J by 3 bases, and 9 bases separated the two germline ends. Here the CDR3 DNA reads TGTGCCAGCAGTTTGAAATCTAGCTACAATGAGCAGTTCTTC. Protein: CASSLKSSYNEQFF.

The chain employs TRBV29-1 and TRBJ2-7; possible D gene TRBD1, 6 bases. V lost 6 bases and J lost 4, with 16 bases in between. CDR3 length: 13 amino acids. CDR1 and CDR2 from the germline V gene are SQVTM and ANQGSEA. CDR3 loop: CSVLGTYPYEQYF. The CDR3 region has the DNA TGCAGCGTCCTCGGGACATATCCTTACGAGCAGTACTTC.

V and J are TRBV14 and TRBJ2-1; the match to TRBD2 covers 9 bases. CDR3 length: 15 amino acids. J gave up 8 bases and V 9 bases, and 14 bases lay outside the gene matches. Germline V gene sequence: CDR1 SGHDN, CDR2 FVKESK. Here the CDR3 reads CASTRGGRASDEQFF. The CDR3 DNA is TGTGCCAGTACTAGGGGCGGGAGGGCCAGCGATGAGCAGTTCTTC. The full variable domain, its missing parts supplied by reference TRBV14 and TRBJ2-1, is EAGVTQFPSHSVIEKGQTVTLRCDPISGHDNLYWYRRVMGKEIKFLLHFVKESKQDESGMPNNRFLAERTGGTYSTLKVQPAELEDSGVYFCASTRGGRASDEQFFGPGTRLTVL.

J is TRBJ1-5 and V is TRBV7-9; TRBD1 matches at 7 bases. This CDR3 comprises 17 residues. CDR1 and CDR2 from the germline V gene are SEHNR and FQNEAQ (reference sequence). J was trimmed by 0 bases and V by 5 bases; bases with no gene match: 10. The CDR3 protein is CASSEETGSNSNQPQHF. The DNA of the CDR3 is TGTGCCAGCAGCGAGGAGACAGGGTCAAATAGCAATCAGCCCCAGCATTTT.

The rearrangement uses TRBV4-3 and TRBJ2-1; 12 bases align to TRBD2. Germline V CDR1 and CDR2: LGHNA, YSLEER. The CDR3 is made up of 17 amino acids. The ends lost 3 bases at V and 10 bases at J; junction bases unmatched: 13. In DNA form, the CDR3 reads TGCGCCAGCAGCCAGGGCCCCAAGACTAGCGGGAGTTGGGAGCAGTTCTTC. Translating gives CASSQGPKTSGSWEQFF.

The CDR3 DNA is TGTGCCAGTAACACGGGAGGTGCGTCTACCTCCTACAATGAGCAGTTCTTC. It encodes CASNTGGASTSYNEQFF. V gene TRBV19 combines with J gene TRBJ2-1; 7 positions agree with TRBD2. V was clipped by 7 bases and J by 0 bases; unmatched bases: 12. CDR3 length equals 17 residues. Germline V lookup: CDR1 LNHDA, CDR2 SQIVND (reference sequence).

V usage is TRBV30 and J usage is TRBJ2-7; 9 bases fit TRBD2. The CDR3 totals 14 residues. The germline V gene encodes CDR1 GTSNPN and CDR2 SVGIG (reference sequence). J gave up 4 bases and V 0 bases, and 4 bases lay outside the gene matches. This CDR3 is CAWSVMRGGYEQYF. The CDR3 coding sequence is TGTGCCTGGAGTGTGATGCGGGGGGGATACGAGCAGTACTTC.

The chain combines TRBV21-1 with TRBJ2-2; the table's D call, TRBD1, has no DNA check behind it. TRBV21-1 is labeled a pseudogene. The CDR3 is made up of 13 amino acids. Written as DNA, the CDR3 is TGTGCCAACTGGACAGGGGTTTTCGGGGAGCTGTTTTTT. Translation gives CANWTGVFGELFF.

This clone came up once. V usage is TRBV9 and J usage is TRBJ2-1; D might be TRBD2 (6 bases). The CDR3 sequence is 12 residues long. V lost 4 bases to trimming and J lost 7 bases, with 9 bases between them. CDR1 and CDR2 (germline): SGDLS, YYNGEE. As DNA, the CDR3 is TGTGCCAGCAGCCACGGAGGGAATGAGCAGTTCTTC. Residues: CASSHGGNEQFF.

The rearrangement uses TRBV13 and TRBJ2-5; 9 positions agree with TRBD1. Germline V gene lookup returns CDR1 PRHDT and CDR2 FYEKMQ (reference sequence). The CDR3 extends over 16 amino acids. V was clipped by 0 bases and J by 5 bases; unmatched bases: 7. The CDR3 is CASSLGRDRVDETQYF. The CDR3 DNA reads TGTGCCAGCAGCTTAGGTAGGGACAGGGTAGACGAGACCCAGTACTTC.

The rearrangement uses TRBV29-1 and TRBJ1-1; 7 nucleotides line up with TRBD1. CDR3 length: 13 amino acids. The V segment lost 6 bases and the J segment 2 bases; nucleotides outside the gene matches: 6. Germline values: CDR1 SQVTM, CDR2 ANQGSEA. CDR3 sequence: CSVATGTNTEAFF. As DNA, the CDR3 is TGCAGCGTCGCGACAGGGACTAACACTGAAGCTTTCTTT. Together with reference TRBV29-1 and TRBJ1-1, the CDR3 gives the full variable domain: SAVISQKPSRDICQRGTSLTIQCQVDSQVTMMFWYRQQPGQSLTLIATANQGSEATYESGFVIDKFPISRPNLTFSTLTVSNMSPEDSSIYLCSVATGTNTEAFFGQGTRLTVV.

The rearrangement links TRBV5-5 to TRBJ2-5; D is ambiguous. The CDR3 totals 13 residues. Germline CDR1 is SGHKS and CDR2 is YYEKEE (reference sequence). The V end lost 0 bases, the J end lost 9 bases, and 12 bases lay between the germline ends. The CDR3: CASSLETPVPQYF. CDR3 nucleotide sequence: TGTGCCAGCAGCTTGGAAACCCCGGTACCCCAGTACTTC.

This clone has just one count. This sample also contains other DNA sequences that code for the same CDR3. The chain couples TRBV30 to TRBJ1-2; D call uncertain. V was clipped by 3 bases and J by 2 bases, with 7 bases between them. This CDR3 contains 12 residues. CDR1 is GTSNPN and CDR2 is SVGIG in the germline V gene (reference sequence). CDR3: CAWSGGNYGYTF. The CDR3 nucleotides read TGTGCCTGGAGCGGCGGGAACTATGGCTACACCTTC. Filled out from reference TRBV30 and TRBJ1-2, the complete variable domain reads SQTIHQWPATLVQPVGSPLSLECTVEGTSNPNLYWYRQAAGRGLQLLFYSVGIGQISSEVPQNLSASRPQDRQFILSSKKLLLSDSGFYLCAWSGGNYGYTFGSGTRLTVV.

The rearrangement joins TRBV2 to TRBJ2-7, with D unclear. The CDR3 has 12 amino acids. Germline V gives CDR1 SNHLY, CDR2 FYNNEI. Between the trimmed V and J ends, which lost 4 bases and 5 bases, there was a span of 9 bases. CDR3 sequence reads: CASSAGPDEQYF. CDR3 bases: TGTGCCAGCAGTGCAGGCCCGGACGAGCAGTACTTC. Drawing the rest from reference TRBV2 and TRBJ2-7, the complete variable domain is EPEVTQTPSHQVTQMGQEVILRCVPISNHLYFYWYRQILGQKVEFLVSFYNNEISEKSEIFDDQFSVERPDGSNFTLKIRSTKLEDSAMYFCASSAGPDEQYFGPGTRLTVT.

This chain joins TRBV30 and TRBJ1-3, with TRBD1 identical over 9 bases. The V gene's germline CDR1 is GTSNPN and CDR2 SVGIG (reference sequence). Unmatched junction bases numbered 7, after V lost 5 bases and J lost 8 bases. The CDR3 is made up of 13 amino acids. CDR3 nucleotide sequence: TGTGCCTGGGCCGGGACAGGGCTCTACACCATATATTTT. This sequence encodes CAWAGTGLYTIYF. Together with reference TRBV30 and TRBJ1-3, the CDR3 gives the full variable domain: SQTIHQWPATLVQPVGSPLSLECTVEGTSNPNLYWYRQAAGRGLQLLFYSVGIGQISSEVPQNLSASRPQDRQFILSSKKLLLSDSGFYLCAWAGTGLYTIYFGEGSWLTVV.

V gene TRBV6-1 combines with J gene TRBJ1-5, with D possibly matching TRBD1 (5 bases). Germline V lookup: CDR1 MNHNS, CDR2 SASEGT. The CDR3 has 13 amino acids. The V end was cut by 7 bases, the J end by 2 bases, with 9 bases between. Here the CDR3 reads CASTGRGNQPQHF. In DNA, the CDR3 is TGTGCCAGCACAGGGAGGGGCAATCAGCCCCAGCATTTT.

J is TRBJ2-4 and V is TRBV30, with 12 bases aligning to TRBD2. The ends lost 0 bases at V and 4 bases at J; junction bases unmatched: 1. CDR1 is GTSNPN and CDR2 is SVGIG in the germline V gene (reference sequence). The CDR3 is made up of 15 amino acids. The CDR3 DNA sequence: TGTGCCTGGAGTGTTCTAGCGGGAGGGAAAAACATTCAGTACTTC. Its translation: CAWSVLAGGKNIQYF. The full variable domain, its missing parts supplied by reference TRBV30 and TRBJ2-4, is SQTIHQWPATLVQPVGSPLSLECTVEGTSNPNLYWYRQAAGRGLQLLFYSVGIGQISSEVPQNLSASRPQDRQFILSSKKLLLSDSGFYLCAWSVLAGGKNIQYFGAGTRLSVL.

This chain links TRBV2 with TRBJ1-1; D is perhaps TRBD1 (5 bases). Germline V lookup: CDR1 SNHLY, CDR2 FYNNEI. V was cut by 7 bases and J by 4 bases, with 10 bases left in between. The CDR3 has 12 amino acids. Here the CDR3 DNA reads TGTGCCAGCATGGTGGGGCCCACTGAAGCTTTCTTT. The encoded protein is CASMVGPTEAFF.

The J gene is TRBJ2-1, the V gene TRBV9; 11 positions agree with TRBD2. The junction had 2 bases not matched to a gene; V was cut back by 2 bases and J by 4 bases. CDR3 length: 15 amino acids. Germline CDR1 SGDLS, CDR2 YYNGEE. This chain's CDR3 is CASSVRTSGYNEQFF. The CDR3 nucleotides are TGTGCCAGCAGCGTCCGGACTAGCGGGTACAATGAGCAGTTCTTC.

The rearrangement joins TRBV29-1 to TRBJ2-3, with 12 bases that match TRBD1. Looked up from germline, CDR1 is SQVTM and CDR2 is ANQGSEA. There are 16 residues in the CDR3. Losses at the gene ends were 6 bases for V and 4 bases for J; bases not matched to a gene: 11. DNA for the CDR3: TGCAGCGTCACCAGGGACAGGGGGCTTGTGGCAGATACGCAGTATTTT. Translation gives CSVTRDRGLVADTQYF.

V and J are TRBV6-1 and TRBJ1-5, with D unresolved. The V and J ends lost 8 bases and 8 bases respectively, with 16 bases between them. Germline V lookup: CDR1 MNHNS, CDR2 SASEGT. This CDR3 is 13 amino acids long. CDR3 protein: CASARELREPQHF. CDR3 coding DNA: TGTGCCAGCGCGAGGGAGCTAAGGGAGCCCCAGCATTTT.

The chain employs TRBV7-3 and TRBJ2-1; the D gene is possibly TRBD1 (6 bases). Germline lookup yields CDR1 SGHTA and CDR2 FQGTGA. V gave up 5 bases and J gave up 13 bases, with 18 bases separating them. The CDR3 consists of 13 residues. The DNA for the CDR3 is TGTGCCAGCAGCCTGGGGTCGGGGACAAACCAGTTCTTC. It is translated as CASSLGSGTNQFF.

V is TRBV5-1 and J is TRBJ2-7, with TRBD1 matching over 9 bases. Germline V gives CDR1 SGHRS, CDR2 YFSETQ. V trimming: 4 bases; J trimming: 3 bases; junction bases outside the gene matches: 8. This CDR3 comprises 15 residues. CDR3 coding DNA: TGCGCCAGCAGCGTTGGACCGGGACAGGGCTACGAGCAGTACTTC. This gives the protein CASSVGPGQGYEQYF.

The chain joins TRBV4-1 to TRBJ1-1; a weak D match, TRBD1 (5 bases). Germline V CDR1 and CDR2: MGHRA, YSYEKL. Trimming shortened V by 0 bases and J by 10 bases, and 15 bases separated the two germline ends. The CDR3 contains 14 residues. This chain's CDR3 is CASSQDVRGSGAFF. The CDR3, as DNA: TGCGCCAGCAGCCAAGATGTTAGGGGCAGTGGAGCTTTCTTT.